This entry describes one TCR beta chain. This record belongs to a study of blood T cell repertoires in COVID-19. On the study more broadly: Nucleic acid was either cDNA or gDNA, and it came from T cells, B-cell-depleted T cells, or PBMCs.

The data were produced by immunoSEQ multiplex PCR, yet TCRdb's version contains in-frame clones alone and is incomplete. The sample holds approximately 210,000 clones, just under 85% seen once. This CDR3 is built from 15 residues. Trimming removed 3 bases from V and 1 base from J; junction bases left unmatched: 5. Germline CDR1 is KGHSH and CDR2 is LQKENI. The chain uses TRBV18 and TRBJ2-5, with 7 bases matching TRBD1. The sample was PBMCs or T cells enriched from blood (not recorded which). The receptor comes from a man aged 35 to 55 who had recovered from COVID-19. CDR3 amino acids: CASSPGQGVQETQYF. Written as DNA, the CDR3 is TGTGCCAGCTCACCCGGGCAGGGGGTCCAAGAGACCCAGTACTTC. Supplemented by reference TRBV18 and TRBJ2-5, the full variable domain reads NAGVMQNPRHLVRRRGQEARLRCSPMKGHSHVYWYRQLPEEGLKFMVYLQKENIIDESGMPKERFSAEFPKEGPSILRIQQVVRGDSAAYFCASSPGQGVQETQYFGPGTRLLVL.